Below, 15 T cell receptor beta chains from the same sample are listed, as sequenced in a study of cytomegalovirus exposure and HLA in healthy donors. Researchers ran the PCR with 60 Vbeta and 13 Jbeta primers. Clones were read by immunoSEQ multiplex PCR, and TCRdb kept only the in-frame ones, dropping some. The sample has 200,000 to 250,000 clones, about 77% seen once. Input material: PBMCs. The receptors stem from a woman aged 25 to 45 in good health and CMV-seronegative.

This chain links TRBV7-8 with TRBJ1-5, with TRBD1 as a possible D gene (6 bases). Germline V gene lookup returns CDR1 SGHVS and CDR2 FQNEAQ. This CDR3 region has 14 residues. The germline V and J ends were trimmed by 4 bases and 6 bases, with 13 bases remaining between them. CDR3 loop: CASSSHSQGQPQHF. CDR3 nucleotides: TGTGCCAGCAGCTCCCACTCACAGGGTCAGCCCCAGCATTTT. The full variable domain, completed using reference TRBV7-8 and TRBJ1-5, is GAGVSQSPRYKVAKRGQDVALRCDPISGHVSLFWYQQALGQGPEFLTYFQNEAQLDKSGLPSDRFFAERPEGSVSTLKIQRTQQEDSAVYLCASSSHSQGQPQHFGDGTRLSIL.

The chain joins TRBV5-8 to TRBJ1-1; no definite D call. The CDR3 is 13 amino acids. The V and J ends lost 2 bases and 4 bases respectively, with 9 bases between them. The germline V gene has CDR1 SGHTS and CDR2 YDEGEE. The CDR3 here is CASSFYKSTEAFF. CDR3 sequence (DNA): TGTGCCAGCAGCTTTTACAAAAGCACTGAAGCTTTCTTT.

This chain connects TRBV7-9 to TRBJ2-7, with a weak D call TRBD2 (7 bases). Trimming stripped 6 bases from V and 3 bases from J, with 15 bases between. Germline loops: CDR1 SEHNR, CDR2 FQNEAQ (reference sequence). The CDR3 extends over 14 amino acids. The CDR3 DNA is TGTGCCAGCAGTTTGGGGGGGGGCCTCTACGAGCAGTACTTC. This translates into CASSLGGGLYEQYF.

The chain has TRBV6-5 and TRBJ1-5, with 8 bases aligning to TRBD1. J gave up 6 bases and V 5 bases, and 3 bases lay outside the gene matches. From germline, CDR1 is MNHEY and CDR2 SVGAGI. The CDR3 runs to 13 residues. CDR3 sequence reads: CASSTQGGQPQHF. In nucleotides, the CDR3 is TGTGCCAGCAGTACACAGGGGGGTCAGCCCCAGCATTTT.

This clone was picked up one time. The V gene is TRBV30, the J gene TRBJ2-2, with D possibly TRBD2 on 5 matching bases. Trimming took 1 base from V and 7 from J, leaving 10 bases between them. Germline V CDR1 and CDR2: GTSNPN, SVGIG (reference sequence). The CDR3 runs to 13 residues. The CDR3 sequence is CAWSGGYGGELFF. The CDR3 region has the DNA TGTGCCTGGAGTGGAGGGTATGGCGGGGAGCTGTTTTTT.

For the CDR3, the DNA is TGCGCCAGCAGCTTGGGATTAGGCCAGGTATCCTACAATGAGCAGTTCTTC. Its protein product is CASSLGLGQVSYNEQFF. This sequence joins TRBV5-1 and TRBJ2-1; no reliable D call. This CDR3 comprises 17 residues. V shed 0 bases and J shed 1 base, with 14 bases lying between them. Germline V lookup: CDR1 SGHRS, CDR2 YFSETQ.

V usage is TRBV6-5 and J usage is TRBJ1-1; 9 nucleotides line up with TRBD1. Germline V gene lookup returns CDR1 MNHEY and CDR2 SVGAGI. V was pared by 2 bases and J by 6 bases, with 4 bases of the junction left unmatched. This CDR3 contains 14 residues. CDR3 sequence reads: CASSYGTGRAEAFF. The CDR3 nucleotides are TGTGCCAGCAGTTACGGGACAGGGAGGGCTGAAGCTTTCTTT.

This chain joins TRBV5-4 and TRBJ2-3, with 10 bases that match TRBD2. V dropped 1 base and J dropped 6; count of bases not matched to a gene: 5. This CDR3 spans 15 amino acids. Germline V gives CDR1 SGHNT, CDR2 YYREEE (reference sequence). The CDR3, as DNA: TGTGCCAGCAGCTTGACTAGCGGGAAAACCGATACGCAGTATTTT. This sequence encodes CASSLTSGKTDTQYF.

This chain links TRBV11-2 with TRBJ1-1; D is unresolved. This CDR3 has 14 amino acids. Trimming removed 3 bases from V and 3 bases from J, with 11 bases in between. Germline CDR1 reads SGHAT; CDR2 reads FQNNGV. Here the CDR3 DNA reads TGTGCCAGCAGCTTTCCACTGTTGGACACTGAAGCTTTCTTT. This sequence encodes CASSFPLLDTEAFF.

This clone is a singleton in its sample. The V gene is TRBV18, the J gene TRBJ2-3; D is undetermined. The ends were cut back, 2 bases at V and 0 bases at J, with 9 bases in the middle. Germline-derived CDR1 and CDR2 are KGHSH and LQKENI. The CDR3 totals 15 residues. CDR3 amino acids: CASSPNAQSTDTQYF. CDR3 in DNA: TGTGCCAGCTCACCAAATGCCCAGAGCACAGATACGCAGTATTTT.

This sequence joins TRBV30 and TRBJ2-3; 7 nucleotides agree with TRBD1. This CDR3 is built from 15 residues. V dropped 7 bases and J dropped 0; count of bases not matched to a gene: 10. CDR1 GTSNPN and CDR2 SVGIG come from the germline V gene (reference sequence). The CDR3 DNA reads as TGTGCCTACCAGGGGGAGCGGTGGAGCACAGATACGCAGTATTTT. Its protein is CAYQGERWSTDTQYF.

Only one count was recorded for this clone. The gene calls are TRBV5-1 and TRBJ2-7, with D possibly TRBD2 on 5 matching bases. This CDR3 is built from 14 residues. V gave up 7 bases and J gave up 3 bases, with 17 bases separating them. The V gene's germline CDR1 is SGHRS and CDR2 YFSETQ. The CDR3 reads CASAEGDGVYEQYF. The CDR3 region has the DNA TGCGCCAGCGCCGAGGGTGACGGGGTCTACGAGCAGTACTTC.

This clone was found once. The rearrangement links TRBV6-5 to TRBJ1-1; 7 bases agree with TRBD1. Losses at the gene ends were 3 bases for V and 3 bases for J; bases not matched to a gene: 1. The CDR3 is 13 residues long. CDR1 and CDR2 from the germline V gene are MNHEY and SVGAGI. The CDR3 sequence: CASSYGTDTEAFF. Here the CDR3 DNA reads TGTGCCAGCAGTTATGGGACAGACACTGAAGCTTTCTTT.

This clone was observed a handful of times. The V call is TRBV30, the J call TRBJ1-6; 7 nucleotides match TRBD1. The CDR3 has 14 amino acids. The germline V gene has CDR1 GTSNPN and CDR2 SVGIG (reference sequence). Losses at the gene ends were 4 bases for V and 7 bases for J; bases not matched to a gene: 7. This CDR3 is CAWIIQGSNSPLHF. The CDR3 DNA reads as TGTGCCTGGATTATACAGGGGTCGAATTCACCCCTCCACTTT.

This sequence joins TRBV5-1 and TRBJ2-2; possible D gene TRBD2, 6 bases. V gave up 0 bases and J gave up 6 bases, with 9 bases separating them. This CDR3 contains 14 residues. In germline, CDR1 is SGHRS, CDR2 YFSETQ. DNA for the CDR3: TGCGCCAGCAGCTTGGTAAGGGAGGCCGGGGAGCTGTTTTTT. This translates into CASSLVREAGELFF.